The T cell receptor beta chain under discussion was sequenced for a study of EBV T-cell therapy then PD-1 blockade in nasopharyngeal carcinoma (dated by TCRdb to the early 2020s). The sample's treatment or condition label is to be understood as: AdE1-LMPpoly-expanded autologous EBV-specific T-cell therapy followed by anti-PD-1 nivolumab. A remark on this clone: Its recognized antigen is unknown. There are no base qualities to consult, and no much larger clone falls within one base.

Deletion took 1 base off V and 5 bases off J, with a span of 7 bases between the germline ends. The CDR3 covers 13 residues, taking in both the cysteine and the phenylalanine. The DNA shown is the 39-base CDR3, in frame from base 1. Looking up the germline V gene yields CDR1 KGHDR and CDR2 SFDVKD. Genomic DNA was extracted from sorted cells using the Qiagen DNeasy Kit. The immunoSEQ platform was used for deep sequencing of the TCR beta chain. Regarding the original processing steps: The immunoSEQ Analyzer software was used to analyze the repertoire data. TCRdb took over this immuneACCESS table, retaining in-frame rearrangements with V and J assigned. Such tables are incomplete; in checked studies, under half of the missing clones stem from an unresolved V gene, and the remainder is unexplained. V and J calls and clone size are as listed in that table; D and trimming were resolved from the DNA. The sample contains roughly 14,000 clones, 84% of them found a single time. About 29% of the sample rests with the top ten.

Sample: CD8+ T cells from blood, taken around day 99 from a patient whose treatment included autologous EBV-specific T cells and nivolumab. This sequence uses TRBV24-1 and TRBJ2-5; a weak D assignment points to TRBD2 (6 bases agree). This receptor was identified in a man aged 35 to 55 with nasopharyngeal carcinoma. Here the CDR3 is given as CATSDFGRETQYF. The DNA reads TGTGCCACCAGTGATTTTGGGAGGGAGACCCAGTACTTC.